Presented here are 28 T cell receptor beta chains from one specimen sequenced in a study of cytomegalovirus exposure and HLA in healthy donors. Profiling relied on immunoSEQ multiplex PCR, and the TCRdb table lists in-frame clones only, not all of them. The table records 45,000 to 65,000 clones, approximately 93% of them present only once. The material sequenced was PBMCs. All receptors derive from a woman between 18 and 29 years old in good health and CMV-seropositive.

This clone was found once. V is TRBV18 and J is TRBJ1-5, with 10 bases fitting TRBD1. The CDR3 extends over 14 amino acids. Unmatched junction bases numbered 3, after V lost 4 bases and J lost 6 bases. Germline V lookup: CDR1 KGHSH, CDR2 LQKENI. This CDR3 is CASSLGQGGQPQHF. The CDR3 nucleotides are TGTGCCAGCTCACTCGGACAGGGGGGTCAGCCCCAGCATTTT.

The genes are TRBV6-5 and TRBJ2-5, with 8 bases identical to TRBD2. Germline CDR1 is MNHEY and CDR2 is SVGAGI. This CDR3 has 15 residues. The trim removed 6 bases at V and 5 bases at J, leaving 11 bases unmatched. In DNA, the CDR3 is TGTGCCAGCAGCCGAACGGGGGGGGGCCGGGAGACCCAGTACTTC. Its translation is CASSRTGGGRETQYF.

The gene calls are TRBV9 and TRBJ2-2; unclear D gene. There are 13 residues in the CDR3. Germline-derived CDR1 and CDR2 are SGDLS and YYNGEE. V shed 0 bases and J shed 4 bases, with 4 bases lying between them. CDR3 sequence (DNA): TGTGCCAGCAGCGTAGGTCTCACCGGGGAGCTGTTTTTT. Protein: CASSVGLTGELFF.

This chain joins TRBV28 and TRBJ2-4, with D perhaps matching TRBD1 (6 bases). Germline assignment: CDR1 MDHEN and CDR2 SYDVKM. V was clipped by 10 bases and J by 4 bases, with 14 bases between them. The CDR3 is 13 amino acids. The CDR3 sequence: CATLGAVKNIQYF. CDR3 DNA: TGTGCCACCCTGGGGGCAGTTAAAAACATTCAGTACTTC. The variable domain in full, completed from reference TRBV28 and TRBJ2-4, reads DVKVTQSSRYLVKRTGEKVFLECVQDMDHENMFWYRQDPGLGLRLIYFSYDVKMKEKGDIPEGYSVSREKKERFSLILESASTNQTSMYLCATLGAVKNIQYFGAGTRLSVL.

The chain combines TRBV29-1 with TRBJ1-2, with no clear D. CDR1 is SQVTM and CDR2 is ANQGSEA in the germline V gene. The V gene lost 3 bases and the J gene lost 4 bases, with 12 bases spanning the gap. The CDR3 is 13 amino acids. The CDR3 spells CSVDLGPPYGYTF. CDR3 nucleotides: TGCAGCGTTGATTTGGGCCCCCCCTATGGCTACACCTTC.

The rearrangement uses TRBV5-1 and TRBJ2-2, with D tentatively TRBD1 (6 bases). Looked up from germline, CDR1 is SGHRS and CDR2 is YFSETQ. V gave up 3 bases and J gave up 0 bases, with 15 bases separating them. The CDR3 consists of 17 residues. The CDR3 region has the DNA TGCGCCAGCAGCTCGGGCAGGGGCCCCACGAACACCGGGGAGCTGTTTTTT. This translates into CASSSGRGPTNTGELFF.

The chain recombines TRBV27 with TRBJ2-7; 9 positions match TRBD1. V shed 5 bases, J shed 4 bases, and the junction held 6 bases outside the gene matches. The CDR3 sequence is 14 residues long. Germline CDR1 and CDR2: MNHEY and SMNVEV (reference sequence). The CDR3 sequence: CASSPGQGRYEQYF. DNA for the CDR3: TGTGCCAGCAGTCCGGGACAGGGCCGGTACGAGCAGTACTTC.

The chain uses TRBV9 and TRBJ1-2, with D unclear. Germline CDR1 and CDR2: SGDLS and YYNGEE. This CDR3 is built from 14 residues. Between the trimmed V and J ends, which lost 2 bases and 11 bases, there was a span of 19 bases. The CDR3 coding sequence is TGTGCCAGCAGCGTTAGGGCGGGTCAGGTCGGTTACACCTTC. It specifies CASSVRAGQVGYTF.

The chain has TRBV18 and TRBJ2-4; TRBD1 might be the D (6 bases). Trimming cost V 6 bases and J 7 bases, with 16 bases left between them. Germline V gene lookup returns CDR1 KGHSH and CDR2 LQKENI. The CDR3 loop spans 14 amino acids. The CDR3 region has the DNA TGTGCCAGCTCTCAACAGGGTAAACACAACATTCAGTACTTC. Its protein is CASSQQGKHNIQYF.

In its sample, this clone was seen once. The chain has TRBV5-4 and TRBJ2-3; 8 nucleotides align to TRBD1. V lost 5 bases to trimming and J lost 6 bases; unmatched junction nucleotides: 11. CDR1 is SGHNT and CDR2 is YYREEE in the germline V gene (reference sequence). The CDR3 loop spans 15 amino acids. CDR3 nucleotide sequence: TGTGCCAGCAGGTCAGGGGGCGTCAACCCTGATACGCAGTATTTT. It codes for CASRSGGVNPDTQYF. The full variable domain, rest sourced from reference TRBV5-4 and TRBJ2-3, is ETGVTQSPTHLIKTRGQQVTLRCSSQSGHNTVSWYQQALGQGPQFIFQYYREEENGRGNFPPRFSGLQFPNYSSELNVNALELDDSALYLCASRSGGVNPDTQYFGPGTRLTVL.

V and J are TRBV4-1 and TRBJ1-3; D gene ambiguous. Deletions cut 1 base from V and 0 bases from J, with 13 bases between. The length of the CDR3 is 17 residues. Germline CDR1 is MGHRA and CDR2 is YSYEKL. The CDR3 is CASSQVPRALSGNTIYF. The CDR3 DNA sequence: TGCGCCAGCAGCCAAGTTCCGAGGGCCCTCTCTGGAAACACCATATATTTT.

The CDR3 nucleotides read TGTGCCAGCTCACCAACAGCACAGCAAGAGACCCAGTACTTC. The encoded protein is CASSPTAQQETQYF. The rearrangement joins TRBV18 to TRBJ2-5; D is ambiguous. Looked up from germline, CDR1 is KGHSH and CDR2 is LQKENI. This CDR3 is 14 amino acids long. V was shortened by 2 bases and J by 2 bases, with 9 bases between the two germline ends.

The chain recombines TRBV28 with TRBJ2-7; D remains unclear. The CDR3 covers 11 residues. V shed 3 bases and J shed 4 bases, with 4 bases lying between them. Germline V gives CDR1 MDHEN, CDR2 SYDVKM. The CDR3 reads CASSFSYEQYF. The CDR3 nucleotides read TGTGCCAGCAGTTTCAGTTACGAGCAGTACTTC. The entire variable domain, with the rest obtained from reference TRBV28 and TRBJ2-7, is as follows: DVKVTQSSRYLVKRTGEKVFLECVQDMDHENMFWYRQDPGLGLRLIYFSYDVKMKEKGDIPEGYSVSREKKERFSLILESASTNQTSMYLCASSFSYEQYFGPGTRLTVT.

The genes are TRBV12-5 and TRBJ2-5; weak D call: TRBD1 (6 bases). CDR1 LGHNT and CDR2 FRNRAP come from the germline V gene. CDR3 size: 15 residues. The V gene lost 4 bases and the J gene lost 2 bases, with 14 bases spanning the gap. In DNA form, the CDR3 reads TGTGCTAGTGGTTCGGTACAGGGCGGACAAGAGACCCAGTACTTC. This sequence encodes CASGSVQGGQETQYF.

The chain recombines TRBV7-3 with TRBJ2-6; no clear D. The germline gives CDR1 SGHTA, CDR2 FQGTGA. Trimming cost V 1 base and J 5 bases, with 6 bases left between them. CDR3 length: 14 amino acids. The CDR3 bases are TGTGCCAGCAGCTTAAACAGACGGGCCAACGTCCTGACTTTC. Its translation is CASSLNRRANVLTF. The whole variable domain, filled in from reference TRBV7-3 and TRBJ2-6, reads GAGVSQTPSNKVTEKGKYVELRCDPISGHTALYWYRQSLGQGPEFLIYFQGTGAADDSGLPNDRFFAVRPEGSVSTLKIQRTERGDSAVYLCASSLNRRANVLTFGAGSRLTVL.

The gene calls are TRBV6-1 and TRBJ1-2; D perhaps matches TRBD1 (6 bases). The CDR3 consists of 14 residues. CDR1 is MNHNS, CDR2 SASEGT, per germline. Trimming took 8 bases from V and 5 from J, leaving 18 bases between them. CDR3 residues: CASSPARGPYGYTF. The DNA for the CDR3 is TGTGCCAGCTCCCCGGCCAGGGGTCCGTATGGCTACACCTTC.

The chain recombines TRBV10-2 with TRBJ1-5; 7 bases map to TRBD1. V gave up 0 bases and J gave up 9 bases; unmatched junction bases: 8. Per the germline V gene, CDR1 is WSHSY and CDR2 is SAAADI. The CDR3 extends over 15 amino acids. CDR3 loop: CASSESGQILAPQHF. DNA for the CDR3: TGCGCCAGCAGTGAGTCGGGACAGATTTTAGCGCCCCAGCATTTT.

The gene calls are TRBV11-2 and TRBJ1-1; 10 bases agree with TRBD1. CDR3 length: 18 amino acids. J gave up 3 bases and V 1 base, and 11 bases lay outside the gene matches. Germline loops: CDR1 SGHAT, CDR2 FQNNGV. CDR3 region: CASSLGGEWGQGYTEAFF. In nucleotides, the CDR3 is TGTGCCAGCAGCTTAGGGGGAGAGTGGGGACAGGGGTACACTGAAGCTTTCTTT.

J is TRBJ2-7 and V is TRBV27; D not certain. V lost 8 bases, J lost 6 bases, and 14 bases lay in between. The CDR3 loop spans 12 amino acids. Germline V gene lookup returns CDR1 MNHEY and CDR2 SMNVEV (reference sequence). CDR3 sequence: CASGPPMREQYF. The CDR3 nucleotides are TGTGCCAGCGGTCCGCCAATGCGCGAGCAGTACTTC.

The rearrangement joins TRBV11-2 to TRBJ1-2, with no clear D. Looked up from germline, CDR1 is SGHAT and CDR2 is FQNNGV. Trimming pared 0 bases from V and 4 bases from J, leaving 12 bases between. CDR3 size: 15 residues. CDR3 sequence reads: CASSLDRGSFYGYTF. Here the CDR3 DNA reads TGTGCCAGCAGCTTAGATCGGGGAAGCTTCTATGGCTACACCTTC. Full variable domain (remainder filled in from reference TRBV11-2 and TRBJ1-2): EAGVAQSPRYKIIEKRQSVAFWCNPISGHATLYWYQQILGQGPKLLIQFQNNGVVDDSQLPKDRFSAERLKGVDSTLKIQPAKLEDSAVYLCASSLDRGSFYGYTFGSGTRLTVV.

The chain is built from TRBV5-8 and TRBJ2-7, with D perhaps matching TRBD1 (6 bases). The CDR3 totals 14 residues. The V and J ends lost 3 bases and 4 bases respectively, with 14 bases between them. Germline CDR1 is SGHTS and CDR2 is YDEGEE. This chain's CDR3 is CASSSYRVWYEQYF. CDR3 coding DNA: TGTGCCAGCAGCTCGTACAGGGTATGGTACGAGCAGTACTTC.

V usage is TRBV19 and J usage is TRBJ1-4; tentative D call: TRBD1 (5 bases). CDR1 LNHDA and CDR2 SQIVND come from the germline V gene (reference sequence). The CDR3 is 15 residues long. The germline V and J ends were trimmed by 6 bases and 0 bases, with 11 bases remaining between them. The CDR3 nucleotides are TGTGCCAGTAGCCCGACAGCCGCAACTAATGAAAAACTGTTTTTT. Translating it yields CASSPTAATNEKLFF.

This clone has only one observation. The chain carries TRBV6-1 and TRBJ2-7; TRBD1 agrees at 8 bases. CDR1 and CDR2 (germline): MNHNS, SASEGT. Unmatched junction bases numbered 12, after V lost 7 bases and J lost 4 bases. The CDR3 sequence is 15 residues long. CDR3 DNA sequence: TGTGCCAGCACTGAGGCAGGGGGCAGGCTATACGAGCAGTACTTC. It translates to CASTEAGGRLYEQYF.

The chain has TRBV6-1 and TRBJ1-1; 8 nucleotides match TRBD1. V dropped 4 bases and J dropped 0; count of bases not matched to a gene: 4. Germline-derived CDR1 and CDR2 are MNHNS and SASEGT. CDR3 length: 15 amino acids. Here the CDR3 DNA reads TGTGCCAGCAGTGTGGCAGGGGGCATGAACACTGAAGCTTTCTTT. It specifies CASSVAGGMNTEAFF.

The J gene is TRBJ2-5, the V gene TRBV6-6; 10 bases line up with TRBD2. With 7 bases clipped from V and 4 bases from J, the junction kept 6 bases outside the gene matches. CDR3 length equals 14 residues. CDR1 MNHNY and CDR2 SVGAGI come from the germline V gene (reference sequence). Written as DNA, the CDR3 is TGTGCCAGCACCCCCCCTAGCGGGGGAGAGACCCAGTACTTC. Translation gives CASTPPSGGETQYF.

The V gene is TRBV5-5, the J gene TRBJ2-5, with D perhaps matching TRBD2 (6 bases). Trimming took off 4 bases at V and 1 base at J, with 14 bases between the two ends. Germline V lookup: CDR1 SGHKS, CDR2 YYEKEE (reference sequence). This CDR3 spans 15 amino acids. The CDR3 coding sequence is TGTGCCAGCAGCGCTCTGCGGGGCCCCCAAGAGACCCAGTACTTC. Translated: CASSALRGPQETQYF.

This chain uses TRBV30 with TRBJ2-7; 8 bases fit TRBD2. Germline V gene sequence: CDR1 GTSNPN, CDR2 SVGIG (reference sequence). Trimming removed 1 base from V and 3 bases from J; junction bases left unmatched: 8. There are 15 residues in the CDR3. For the CDR3, the DNA is TGTGCCTGGAGTGGCGGAGCGGGGGATCACTACGAGCAGTACTTC. It translates to CAWSGGAGDHYEQYF.

J is TRBJ2-1 and V is TRBV4-3; 10 bases are a match to TRBD2. The germline V gene encodes CDR1 LGHNA and CDR2 YSLEER. The V gene end was trimmed by 2 bases and the J gene end by 5 bases; junction bases not matched to a gene: 6. CDR3 length equals 16 residues. The CDR3 reads CASSQPERGGHNEQFF. The DNA of the CDR3 is TGCGCCAGCAGCCAACCAGAGCGGGGGGGACACAATGAGCAGTTCTTC.